One T cell receptor beta chain is described in this entry. What it binds is not known. CDR3 length: 14 residues. The ends were cut back, 5 bases at V and 5 bases at J, with 10 bases in the middle. Germline V gene data show CDR1 as SSHAT and CDR2 as FNYEAQ (reference sequence). The sample originates from a study of T cell responses to AZD1222 COVID-19 vaccine. Study-level findings and limits: Donors were chiefly white British, with a greater number of females, and clonal diversity was perhaps underestimated.

Method: immunoSEQ multiplex PCR; TCRdb's copy keeps in-frame clones and lacks some. Of some 200,000 clones in the sample, approximately 94% were seen once. The chain combines TRBV7-7 with TRBJ1-6; no definite D call. Sequencing was performed on peripheral blood, taken on day 0 of MenACWY control vaccination. This sequence was found in an adult in good health. The CDR3 region is CASSLDGNNSPLHF. The DNA for the CDR3 is TGTGCCAGCAGCCTGGACGGAAATAATTCACCCCTCCACTTT. The whole variable domain, remainder taken from reference TRBV7-7 and TRBJ1-6, is GAGVSQSPRYKVTKRGQDVTLRCDPISSHATLYWYQQALGQGPEFLTYFNYEAQPDKSGLPSDRFSAERPEGSISTLTIQRTEQRDSAMYRCASSLDGNNSPLHFGNGTRLTVT.